This T cell receptor (beta chain) was obtained from a study of T cells in localized non-small cell lung cancer (dated by TCRdb to the early 2020s). Broadly, across the study: T cell repertoires of 200 to 250 early-stage NSCLC patients were analyzed, with tumors being compared against uninvolved tumor-adjacent lungs. Of the NSCLC patients, about 130 were male and about 97 were female, and the mean age was approximately 64 years. The cohort was made up of fewer than 250 treatment-naive NSCLC patients whose localized lung tumors had been resected.

The immunoSEQ Assay was used to sequence TCR beta CDR3 regions from DNA. In the original analysis: T cell density was computed as TCR beta template counts normalized to usable DNA estimated by amplifying housekeeping genes. Using the preseqR package, richness was estimated by extrapolating to 120,000 templates for tissue samples and 400,000 templates for PBMC samples. Clonality was taken to be one minus Pielou's evenness. Differential abundance testing on productive amino-acid clonotypes, with a minimum total count of 5 and an alpha of 0.1, was used to identify tissue-enriched TCRs. The Jaccard Index and the Morisita Overlap Index were used to quantify repertoire overlap between compartments. GLIPH grouped TCR beta CDR3s together with public tetramer-defined viral CDR3s, and a viral motif had to include at least three viral sequences and show V-gene enrichment. In TCRdb, the immuneACCESS table is reduced to in-frame sequences with V and J assigned. These tables do not hold every clone; where another copy was compared, an unresolved V gene accounts for under half, and the others remain unexplained. That table is the source of V, J and clone size, and D and trimming were worked out from the DNA. The sample table contains around 50,000 clones; only one count was recorded for over 75% of them. Of the sample, nearly 20% falls within the top ten clones.

In the case of this clone: Its antigen specificity is not known. Per-base quality was not reported, and no clone a single base away is much larger than it.

At diagnosis, peripheral blood, uninvolved tumor-adjacent lung and tumor were collected and stored as a combination of fresh-frozen and FFPE material. Blood samples were analyzed as peripheral blood mononuclear cells for TCR repertoire profiling. The CDR3 starts with the cysteine, ends with the phenylalanine, and has 12 residues. The sequence is cut down to CDR3 DNA, 36 bases in frame from base 1. The V and J ends are trimmed by 5 bases and 5 bases, leaving 8 bases between them. CDR1 is given as SGHTA and CDR2 as FQGNSA, both from the germline V gene. Study-wide findings and limitations: Multi-region tumor sequencing was not performed, so intratumor heterogeneity could not be excluded. Higher T cell density in blood was associated with longer overall survival, whereas higher clonality in adjacent lung was associated with shorter survival. The highest T cell clonality was observed in uninvolved tumor-adjacent lung, where clonality exceeded that of tumor, suggesting that antigenic responses were more focused in uninvolved tumor-adjacent lung. A median of roughly 60 of the top 100 tumor clones were detected in paired uninvolved adjacent lung, and around 30 of these tumor clones were also found among the top 100 clones of the paired uninvolved adjacent lung. Because the study design was exploratory, TCR variables were selected using unadjusted p-values without false-discovery rate correction.

The chain is encoded by TRBV7-2 joined to TRBJ2-3; no D segment can be confidently identified. The sample consisted of peripheral blood, taken before any cancer treatment. The clonotype originates from a female donor aged 60 or older with stage II squamous cell lung carcinoma. The DNA is as follows: TGTGCCAGCAGCCCCCCCAGAGATACGCAGTATTTT. Translation gives CASSPPRDTQYF. Here the CDR3 is joined to the reference TRBV7-2 and TRBJ2-3 genes, and the full variable domain is: GAGVSQSPSNKVTEKGKDVELRCDPISGHTALYWYRQSLGQGLEFLIYFQGNSAPDKSGLPSDRFSAERTGGSVSTLTIQRTQQEDSAVYLCASSPPRDTQYFGPGTRLTVL.